This TCR beta chain was sequenced for a study of T cell responses to AZD1222 COVID-19 vaccine. The data were produced by immunoSEQ multiplex PCR, yet TCRdb's version contains in-frame clones alone and is incomplete. Among more than 85,000 clones listed, approximately 87% were seen once. The receptor was derived from an adult in good health. The material was peripheral blood, obtained on day 0 of AZD1222 vaccination.

The CDR3 reads CASSRSLAGASYNEQFF. In DNA form, the CDR3 reads TGTGCCAGCAGCCGCTCGCTAGCGGGGGCTTCCTACAATGAGCAGTTCTTC. The rearrangement uses TRBV7-3 and TRBJ2-1; 10 bases agree with TRBD2. The germline gives CDR1 SGHTA, CDR2 FQGTGA. The CDR3 loop spans 17 amino acids. With V trimmed by 5 bases and J by 1 base, 8 bases remained unmatched.